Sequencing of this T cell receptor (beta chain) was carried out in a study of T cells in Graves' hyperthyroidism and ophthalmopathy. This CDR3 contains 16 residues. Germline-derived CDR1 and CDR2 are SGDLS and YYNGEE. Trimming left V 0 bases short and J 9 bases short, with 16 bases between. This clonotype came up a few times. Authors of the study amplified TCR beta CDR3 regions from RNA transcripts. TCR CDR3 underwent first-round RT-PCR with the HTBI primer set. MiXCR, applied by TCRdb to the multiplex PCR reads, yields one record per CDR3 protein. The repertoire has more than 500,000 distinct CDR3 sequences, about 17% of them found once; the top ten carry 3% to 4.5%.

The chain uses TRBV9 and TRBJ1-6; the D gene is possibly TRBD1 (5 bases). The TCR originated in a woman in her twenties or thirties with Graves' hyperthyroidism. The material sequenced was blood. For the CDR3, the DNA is TGTGCCAGCAGCGTAGCTACGATGGGACGGGGTTCACCCCTCCACTTT. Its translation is CASSVATMGRGSPLHF. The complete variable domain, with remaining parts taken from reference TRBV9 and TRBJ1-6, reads DSGVTQTPKHLITATGQRVTLRCSPRSGDLSVYWYQQSLDQGLQFLIQYYNGEERAKGNILERFSAQQFPDLHSELNLSSLELGDSALYFCASSVATMGRGSPLHFGNGTRLTVT.